This T cell receptor beta chain was documented in a study of shared clonotypes between healthy human individuals. Evenly divided among several immunoSEQ plates was the genomic DNA of each subset. The table came from immunoSEQ multiplex PCR; TCRdb's copy has only in-frame clones and leaves some out. The profile shows approximately 1.5 million clones, 95% to 99% of them singletons. From germline, CDR1 is MNHEY and CDR2 SMNVEV (reference sequence). This CDR3 has 15 residues. Trimming took off 5 bases at V and 3 bases at J, with 16 bases between the two ends. Material for sequencing was naive CD4+ T cells sorted from blood. Sample subset: CD45RA+ positively selected. The TCR sequence derives from a man in his thirties or forties in good health. V usage is TRBV27 and J usage is TRBJ1-1, with D uncertain. In DNA form, the CDR3 reads TGTGCCAGCAGTCGGGTAGGTCGAGGAGACACTGAAGCTTTCTTT. Translated: CASSRVGRGDTEAFF.